Described below is a single T cell receptor (beta chain) sequence and its context. The antigen is undetermined. These data belong to a study of PD-L1 blockade in urothelial cancer. The overall study: Blood gave a median roughly 150,000 T cells. Whole-study results and caveats: Improved survival was predicted by pretreatment blood TCR clonality below the median.

V lost 4 bases and J lost 5; bases outside the gene matches: 8. Per germline, CDR1 MGHDK and CDR2 SYGVNS. The CDR3 length is 15 residues. Each PCR contained spiked-in synthetic TCR analog templates. The protocol was immunoSEQ multiplex PCR, while the TCRdb copy is restricted to in-frame clones and leaves out a portion. The profile shows 70,000 to 85,000 clones, around four fifths of them singletons. This sample comprised PBMCs, obtained around atezolizumab (anti-PD-L1) treatment. This chain connects TRBV25-1 to TRBJ1-5, with 7 bases aligning to TRBD1. The source is a man in his 70s with urothelial cancer. CDR3 in DNA: TGTGCCAGCAGTGGGGACAGAACAGGCGATCAGCCCCAGCATTTT. Its translation: CASSGDRTGDQPQHF.